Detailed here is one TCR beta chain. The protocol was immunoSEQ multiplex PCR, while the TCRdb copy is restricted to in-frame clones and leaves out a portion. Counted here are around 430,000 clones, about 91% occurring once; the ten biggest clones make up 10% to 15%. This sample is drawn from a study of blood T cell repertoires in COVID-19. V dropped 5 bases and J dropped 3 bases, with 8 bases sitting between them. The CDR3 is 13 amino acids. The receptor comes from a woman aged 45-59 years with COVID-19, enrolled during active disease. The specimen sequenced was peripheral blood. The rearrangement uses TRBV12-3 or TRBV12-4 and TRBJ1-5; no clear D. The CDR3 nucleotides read TGTGCCAGCAGTACAAACACCAATCAGCCCCAGCATTTT. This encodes CASSTNTNQPQHF.